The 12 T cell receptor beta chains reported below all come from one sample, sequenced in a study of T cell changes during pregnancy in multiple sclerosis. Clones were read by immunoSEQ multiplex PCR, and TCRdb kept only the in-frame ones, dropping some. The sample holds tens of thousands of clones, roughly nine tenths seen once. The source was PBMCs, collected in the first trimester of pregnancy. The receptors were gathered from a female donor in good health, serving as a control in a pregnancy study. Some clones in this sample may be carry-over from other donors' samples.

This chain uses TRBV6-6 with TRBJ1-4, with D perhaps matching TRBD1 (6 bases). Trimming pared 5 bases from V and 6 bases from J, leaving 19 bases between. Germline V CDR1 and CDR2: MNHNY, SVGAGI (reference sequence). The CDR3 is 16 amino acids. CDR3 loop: CASSGRTVEGHEKLFF. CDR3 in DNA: TGTGCCAGCAGTGGACGGACAGTCGAAGGCCATGAAAAACTGTTTTTT.

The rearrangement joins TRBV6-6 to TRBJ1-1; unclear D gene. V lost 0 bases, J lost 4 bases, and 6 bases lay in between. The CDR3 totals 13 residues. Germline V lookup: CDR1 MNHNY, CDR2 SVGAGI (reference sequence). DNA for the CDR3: TGTGCCAGCAGTTACTCCGGAGGCACTGAAGCTTTCTTT. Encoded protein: CASSYSGGTEAFF.

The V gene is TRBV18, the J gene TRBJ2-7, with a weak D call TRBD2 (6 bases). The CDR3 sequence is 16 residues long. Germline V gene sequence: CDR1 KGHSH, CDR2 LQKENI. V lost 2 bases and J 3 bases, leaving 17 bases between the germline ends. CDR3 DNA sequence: TGTGCCAGCTCACCATACTTTGCGGGGTCCCACTACGAGCAGTACTTC. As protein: CASSPYFAGSHYEQYF. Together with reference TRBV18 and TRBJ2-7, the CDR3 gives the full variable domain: NAGVMQNPRHLVRRRGQEARLRCSPMKGHSHVYWYRQLPEEGLKFMVYLQKENIIDESGMPKERFSAEFPKEGPSILRIQQVVRGDSAAYFCASSPYFAGSHYEQYFGPGTRLTVT.

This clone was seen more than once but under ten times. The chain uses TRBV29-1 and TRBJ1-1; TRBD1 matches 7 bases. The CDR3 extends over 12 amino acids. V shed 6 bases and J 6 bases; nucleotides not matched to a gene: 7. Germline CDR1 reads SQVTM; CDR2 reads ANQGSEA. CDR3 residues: CSVNRGYPEAFF. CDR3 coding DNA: TGCAGCGTGAACAGGGGTTACCCTGAAGCTTTCTTT.

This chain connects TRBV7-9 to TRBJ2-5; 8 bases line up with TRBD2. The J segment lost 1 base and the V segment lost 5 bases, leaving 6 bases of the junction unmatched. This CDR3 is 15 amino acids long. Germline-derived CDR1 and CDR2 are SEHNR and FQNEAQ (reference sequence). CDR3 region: CASSRSRGGQETQYF. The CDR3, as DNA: TGTGCCAGCAGCCGATCCCGGGGGGGCCAAGAGACCCAGTACTTC.

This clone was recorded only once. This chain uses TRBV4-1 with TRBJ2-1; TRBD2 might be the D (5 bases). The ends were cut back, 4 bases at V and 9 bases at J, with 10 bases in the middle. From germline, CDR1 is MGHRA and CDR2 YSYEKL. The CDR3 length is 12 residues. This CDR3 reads CASSPSSGEQFF. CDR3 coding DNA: TGCGCCAGCAGCCCTTCGAGCGGTGAGCAGTTCTTC.

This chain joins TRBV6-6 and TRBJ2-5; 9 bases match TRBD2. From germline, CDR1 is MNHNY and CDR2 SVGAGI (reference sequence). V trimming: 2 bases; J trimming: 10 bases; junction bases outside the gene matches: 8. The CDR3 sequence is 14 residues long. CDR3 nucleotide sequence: TGTGCCAGCAGTTACGTCAGTAGCGGGAGTATCCAGTACTTC. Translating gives CASSYVSSGSIQYF.

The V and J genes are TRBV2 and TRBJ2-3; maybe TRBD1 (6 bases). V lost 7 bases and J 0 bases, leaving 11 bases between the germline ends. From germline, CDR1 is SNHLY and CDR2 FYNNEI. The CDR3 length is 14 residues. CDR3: CASTRTASTDTQYF. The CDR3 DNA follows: TGTGCCAGCACGAGGACAGCTAGCACAGATACGCAGTATTTT.

The CDR3 sequence is CASSLSVWTNGYTF. The CDR3 coding sequence is TGTGCCAGCAGCTTATCGGTTTGGACAAATGGCTACACCTTC. The chain employs TRBV7-9 and TRBJ1-2, with D possibly being TRBD1 (5 bases). Germline CDR1 is SEHNR and CDR2 is FQNEAQ (reference sequence). V was clipped by 2 bases and J by 6 bases, with 13 bases between them. The CDR3 spans 14 residues. The full variable domain, in which reference TRBV7-9 and TRBJ1-2 provide the parts outside the CDR3, is DTGVSQNPRHKITKRGQNVTFRCDPISEHNRLYWYRQTLGQGPEFLTYFQNEAQLEKSRLLSDRFSAERPKGSFSTLEIQRTEQGDSAMYLCASSLSVWTNGYTFGSGTRLTVV.

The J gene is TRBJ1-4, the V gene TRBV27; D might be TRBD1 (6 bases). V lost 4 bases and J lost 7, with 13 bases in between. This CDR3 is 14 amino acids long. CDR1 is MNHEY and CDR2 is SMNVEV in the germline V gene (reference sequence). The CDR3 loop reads CASSYQGFSEKLFF. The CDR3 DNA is TGTGCCAGCAGTTATCAGGGGTTCAGTGAAAAACTGTTTTTT. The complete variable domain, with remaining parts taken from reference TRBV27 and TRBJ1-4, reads EAQVTQNPRYLITVTGKKLTVTCSQNMNHEYMSWYRQDPGLGLRQIYYSMNVEVTDKGDVPEGYKVSRKEKRNFPLILESPSPNQTSLYFCASSYQGFSEKLFFGSGTQLSVL.

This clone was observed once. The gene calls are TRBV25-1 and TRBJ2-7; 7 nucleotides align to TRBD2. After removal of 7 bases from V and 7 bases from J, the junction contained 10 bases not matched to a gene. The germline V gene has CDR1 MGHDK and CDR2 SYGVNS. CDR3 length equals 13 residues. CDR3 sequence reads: CASTWPWGGEQYF. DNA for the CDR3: TGTGCCAGCACCTGGCCTTGGGGAGGGGAGCAGTACTTC.

The CDR3 reads CASSLVQGSARVLTF. The CDR3 nucleotides read TGTGCCAGCAGTTTGGTACAAGGGAGTGCAAGGGTCCTGACTTTC. The V and J genes are TRBV28 and TRBJ2-6; weak D call: TRBD2 (5 bases). Germline V gene sequence: CDR1 MDHEN, CDR2 SYDVKM. Trimming left V 3 bases short and J 13 bases short, with 19 bases between. The CDR3 is 15 amino acids.